The 7 T cell receptor beta chains given below trace back to one sample, sequenced in a study of T cell responses to AZD1222 COVID-19 vaccine. Using immunoSEQ multiplex PCR, the repertoire was profiled, and TCRdb retains in-frame clones only, with some absent. The data hold around 110,000 clones, with about 91% observed a single time. The starting material was peripheral blood, obtained on day 0 of AZD1222 vaccination. The receptors originated from an adult in good health.

The J gene is TRBJ2-7, the V gene TRBV2; D not resolved. Germline V gives CDR1 SNHLY, CDR2 FYNNEI. This CDR3 contains 15 residues. V dropped 6 bases and J dropped 0 bases, with 15 bases sitting between them. CDR3 sequence: CASRGIWKASYEQYV. The CDR3 bases are TGTGCCAGCAGGGGCATTTGGAAGGCCTCCTACGAGCAGTACGTC.

CDR3 in DNA: TGTGCCAGCAGTCGAGGGACAGGGACCTATGGCTACACCTTC. It specifies CASSRGTGTYGYTF. This sequence joins TRBV6-6 and TRBJ1-2; TRBD1 aligns across 9 bases. Germline V gene lookup returns CDR1 MNHNY and CDR2 SVGAGI (reference sequence). The CDR3 has 14 amino acids. The V and J ends lost 5 bases and 4 bases, in that order; junction bases with no gene match: 5.

The chain has TRBV27 and TRBJ2-7; D gene ambiguous. There are 14 residues in the CDR3. The V gene lost 0 bases and the J gene lost 6 bases, with 12 bases spanning the gap. Germline CDR1 is MNHEY and CDR2 is SMNVEV (reference sequence). The CDR3: CASSLSNPESEQYF. The CDR3 DNA sequence: TGTGCCAGCAGTTTATCGAACCCGGAATCCGAGCAGTACTTC.

The gene calls are TRBV30 and TRBJ2-7; D might be TRBD2 (5 bases). CDR1 GTSNPN and CDR2 SVGIG come from the germline V gene (reference sequence). The V and J ends lost 3 bases and 6 bases respectively, with 12 bases between them. The CDR3 is 12 residues long. As DNA, the CDR3 is TGTGCCTGGAGGTACGGACTCGGCGAGCAGTACTTC. Amino acid sequence: CAWRYGLGEQYF.

The chain is built from TRBV5-6 and TRBJ1-1; D is uncertain. The CDR3 has 15 residues. Trimming took 0 bases from V and 4 from J, leaving 13 bases between them. Germline CDR1 SGHDT, CDR2 YYEEEE. The CDR3 spells CASSLDTFRPTEAFF. In DNA, the CDR3 is TGTGCCAGCAGCTTGGACACATTTAGGCCCACTGAAGCTTTCTTT.

The chain uses TRBV12-5 and TRBJ1-6; D is possibly TRBD1 (5 bases). Germline V gene sequence: CDR1 LGHNT, CDR2 FRNRAP. Deletions cut 3 bases from V and 7 bases from J, with 10 bases between. The CDR3 runs 14 residues. The CDR3 loop is CASGFGGDNSPLHF. The CDR3 DNA follows: TGTGCTAGTGGTTTTGGAGGGGACAATTCACCCCTCCACTTT. The whole variable domain, remainder taken from reference TRBV12-5 and TRBJ1-6, is DARVTQTPRHKVTEMGQEVTMRCQPILGHNTVFWYRQTMMQGLELLAYFRNRAPLDDSGMPKDRFSAEMPDATLATLKIQPSEPRDSAVYFCASGFGGDNSPLHFGNGTRLTVT.

The gene calls are TRBV7-9 and TRBJ1-1; TRBD1 matches at 7 bases. The germline V gene has CDR1 SEHNR and CDR2 FQNEAQ (reference sequence). The V and J ends lost 0 bases and 2 bases, in that order; junction bases with no gene match: 3. The CDR3 runs 15 residues. CDR3 sequence reads: CASSLAGTDNTEAFF. The CDR3 DNA reads TGTGCCAGCAGCTTAGCCGGGACAGACAACACTGAAGCTTTCTTT.